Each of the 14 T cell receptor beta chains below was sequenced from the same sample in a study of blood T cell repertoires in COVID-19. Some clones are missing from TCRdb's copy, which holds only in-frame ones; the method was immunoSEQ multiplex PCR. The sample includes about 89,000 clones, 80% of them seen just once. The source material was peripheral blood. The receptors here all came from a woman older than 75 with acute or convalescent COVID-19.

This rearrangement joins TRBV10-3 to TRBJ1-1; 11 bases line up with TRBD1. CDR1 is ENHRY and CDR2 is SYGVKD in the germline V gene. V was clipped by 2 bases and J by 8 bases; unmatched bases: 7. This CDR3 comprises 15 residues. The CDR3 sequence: CAISEGDRGVSEAFF. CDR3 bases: TGTGCCATCAGTGAGGGGGACAGGGGGGTATCGGAAGCTTTCTTT.

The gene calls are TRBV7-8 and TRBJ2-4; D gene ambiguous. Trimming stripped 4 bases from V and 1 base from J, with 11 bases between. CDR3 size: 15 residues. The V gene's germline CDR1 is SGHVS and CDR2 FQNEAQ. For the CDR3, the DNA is TGTGCCAGCAGCTATCTACGAGTGGCCAAAAACATTCAGTACTTC. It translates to CASSYLRVAKNIQYF. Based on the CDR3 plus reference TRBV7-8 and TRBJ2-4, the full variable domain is GAGVSQSPRYKVAKRGQDVALRCDPISGHVSLFWYQQALGQGPEFLTYFQNEAQLDKSGLPSDRFFAERPEGSVSTLKIQRTQQEDSAVYLCASSYLRVAKNIQYFGAGTRLSVL.

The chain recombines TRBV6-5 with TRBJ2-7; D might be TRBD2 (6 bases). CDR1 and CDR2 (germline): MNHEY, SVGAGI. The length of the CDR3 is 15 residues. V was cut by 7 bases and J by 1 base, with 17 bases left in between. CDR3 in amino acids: CASTQHGTYSYEQYF. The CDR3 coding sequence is TGTGCCAGCACCCAACACGGGACTTATTCCTACGAGCAGTACTTC.

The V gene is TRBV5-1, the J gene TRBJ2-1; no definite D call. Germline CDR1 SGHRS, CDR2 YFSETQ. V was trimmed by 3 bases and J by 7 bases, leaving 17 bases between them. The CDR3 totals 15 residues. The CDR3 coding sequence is TGCGCCAGCAGCTCCCTAGTTTCGGTTTGGAATGAGCAGTTCTTC. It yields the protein CASSSLVSVWNEQFF.

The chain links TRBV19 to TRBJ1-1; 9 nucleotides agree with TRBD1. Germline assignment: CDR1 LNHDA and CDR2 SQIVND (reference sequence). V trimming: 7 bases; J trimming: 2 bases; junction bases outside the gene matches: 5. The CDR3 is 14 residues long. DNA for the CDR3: TGTGCCAGTAATCGGGACAGGGAAAACACTGAAGCTTTCTTT. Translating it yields CASNRDRENTEAFF. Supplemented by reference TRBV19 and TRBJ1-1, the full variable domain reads DGGITQSPKYLFRKEGQNVTLSCEQNLNHDAMYWYRQDPGQGLRLIYYSQIVNDFQKGDIAEGYSVSREKKESFPLTVTSAQKNPTAFYLCASNRDRENTEAFFGQGTRLTVV.

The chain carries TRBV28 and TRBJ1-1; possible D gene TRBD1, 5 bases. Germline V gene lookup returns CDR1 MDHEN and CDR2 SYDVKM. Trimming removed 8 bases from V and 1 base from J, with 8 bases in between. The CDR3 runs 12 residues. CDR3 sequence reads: CASVDRNTEAFF. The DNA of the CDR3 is TGTGCCAGCGTCGACAGGAACACTGAAGCTTTCTTT.

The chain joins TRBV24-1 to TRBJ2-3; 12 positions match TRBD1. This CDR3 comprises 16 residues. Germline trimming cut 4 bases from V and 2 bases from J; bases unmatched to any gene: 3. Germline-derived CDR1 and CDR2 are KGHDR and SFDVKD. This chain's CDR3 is CATSEPGQGATDTQYF. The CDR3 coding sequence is TGTGCCACCAGTGAACCGGGACAGGGGGCCACAGATACGCAGTATTTT.

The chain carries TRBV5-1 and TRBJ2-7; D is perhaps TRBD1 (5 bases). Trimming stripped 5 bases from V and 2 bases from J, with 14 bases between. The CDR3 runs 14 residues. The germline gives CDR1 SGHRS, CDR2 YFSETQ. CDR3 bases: TGCGCCAGCAGGCCGACCCCAGGGCCCTACGAGCAGTACTTC. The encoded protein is CASRPTPGPYEQYF.

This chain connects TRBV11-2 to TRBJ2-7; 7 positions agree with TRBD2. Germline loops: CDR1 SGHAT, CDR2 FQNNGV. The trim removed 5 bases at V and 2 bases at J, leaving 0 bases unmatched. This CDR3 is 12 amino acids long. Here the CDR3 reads CASSGLAYEQYF. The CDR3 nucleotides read TGTGCCAGCAGCGGACTAGCCTACGAGCAGTACTTC.

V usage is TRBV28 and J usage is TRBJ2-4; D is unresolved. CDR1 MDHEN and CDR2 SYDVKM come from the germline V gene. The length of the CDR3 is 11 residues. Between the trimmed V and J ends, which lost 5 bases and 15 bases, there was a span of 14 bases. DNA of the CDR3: TGTGCCAGCAGTCAAACGTCCTCGAGGTACTTC. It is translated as CASSQTSSRYF.

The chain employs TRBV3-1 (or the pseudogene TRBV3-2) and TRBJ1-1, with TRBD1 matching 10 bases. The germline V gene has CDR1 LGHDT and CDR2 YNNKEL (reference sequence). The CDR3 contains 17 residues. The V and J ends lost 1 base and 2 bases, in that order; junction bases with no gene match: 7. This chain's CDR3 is CASSQARQGARNTEAFF. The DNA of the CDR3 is TGTGCCAGCAGCCAAGCACGACAGGGGGCTCGAAACACTGAAGCTTTCTTT.

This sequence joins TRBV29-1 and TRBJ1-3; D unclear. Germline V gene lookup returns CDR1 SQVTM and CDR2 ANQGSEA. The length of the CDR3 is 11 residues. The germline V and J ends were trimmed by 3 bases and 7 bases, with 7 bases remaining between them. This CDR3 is CSVDSFNTIYF. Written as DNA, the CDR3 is TGCAGCGTTGACAGTTTCAACACCATATATTTT. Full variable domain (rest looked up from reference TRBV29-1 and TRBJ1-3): SAVISQKPSRDICQRGTSLTIQCQVDSQVTMMFWYRQQPGQSLTLIATANQGSEATYESGFVIDKFPISRPNLTFSTLTVSNMSPEDSSIYLCSVDSFNTIYFGEGSWLTVV.

The CDR3: CASSLGRDGAGELFF. CDR3 coding DNA: TGTGCCAGCAGCTTGGGCAGGGATGGCGCCGGGGAGCTGTTTTTT. This chain connects TRBV5-4 to TRBJ2-2; TRBD1 is a possible D gene (5 bases). Germline V gene data show CDR1 as SGHNT and CDR2 as YYREEE (reference sequence). Trimming shortened V by 0 bases and J by 6 bases, and 12 bases separated the two germline ends. The CDR3 extends over 15 amino acids.

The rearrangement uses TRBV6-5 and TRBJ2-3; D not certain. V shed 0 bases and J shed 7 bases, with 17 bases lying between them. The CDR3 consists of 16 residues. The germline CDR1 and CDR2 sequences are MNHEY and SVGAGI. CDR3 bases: TGTGCCAGCAGTTACTCGCTCCGAAGCGCGAGCTATACGCAGTATTTT. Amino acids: CASSYSLRSASYTQYF.